The 28 T cell receptor beta chains in this list originate from one sample, sequenced in a study of Ad26.COV2.S vaccination and SARS-CoV-2 variants. Treatment given: approximately 18 received Ad26.COV2.S at low or high dose, single or two shots; a few received placebo; per-sample allocation not given. It was on day 63 after the first vaccine or placebo injection that samples were taken. This table comes from immunoSEQ multiplex PCR, and its TCRdb copy is limited to in-frame clones, with some not included. The sample shows approximately 450,000 clones, roughly 90% of them seen only once. The source was peripheral blood, collected in a trial of Ad26.COV2.S vaccine versus placebo. The receptors were gathered from a person between 18 and 60 years old who received the Ad26.COV2.S COVID-19 vaccine or a placebo.

The V and J genes are TRBV30 and TRBJ2-1; 9 nucleotides agree with TRBD2. CDR1 and CDR2 from the germline V gene are GTSNPN and SVGIG (reference sequence). V lost 2 bases and J lost 5; bases outside the gene matches: 4. CDR3 length equals 14 residues. The CDR3 bases are TGTGCCTGGAGTATCCTAGCGGGACACAATGAGCAGTTCTTC. It codes for CAWSILAGHNEQFF. Full variable domain (outside the CDR3, taken from reference TRBV30 and TRBJ2-1): SQTIHQWPATLVQPVGSPLSLECTVEGTSNPNLYWYRQAAGRGLQLLFYSVGIGQISSEVPQNLSASRPQDRQFILSSKKLLLSDSGFYLCAWSILAGHNEQFFGPGTRLTVL.

Note on this clone: The same CDR3 arises from other DNA sequences in this sample as well. The rearrangement links TRBV27 to TRBJ2-7, with 7 bases aligning to TRBD1. Germline values: CDR1 MNHEY, CDR2 SMNVEV (reference sequence). J gave up 2 bases and V 6 bases, and 4 bases lay outside the gene matches. The CDR3 has 13 residues. CDR3 region: CASSLGQTYEQYF. The CDR3 nucleotides are TGTGCCAGCAGCCTGGGACAGACCTACGAGCAGTACTTC.

The genes are TRBV5-6 and TRBJ1-1; D is undetermined. Germline lookup yields CDR1 SGHDT and CDR2 YYEEEE. The V end was cut by 1 base, the J end by 11 bases, with 15 bases between. The length of the CDR3 is 13 residues. The CDR3: CASSLWAGGFAFF. The CDR3 nucleotides are TGTGCCAGCAGCTTGTGGGCAGGAGGGTTCGCTTTCTTT.

This chain links TRBV5-1 with TRBJ2-3, with 7 bases aligning to TRBD2. The CDR3 consists of 13 residues. V lost 0 bases and J lost 8; bases outside the gene matches: 3. Germline V CDR1 and CDR2: SGHRS, YFSETQ. The CDR3 nucleotides are TGCGCCAGCAGCTTGGAGCCTAGCGGTACGCAGTATTTT. It translates to CASSLEPSGTQYF.

This clone has a single count. The chain recombines TRBV29-1 with TRBJ2-1; D gene unclear. CDR3 length equals 11 residues. Germline CDR1 and CDR2: SQVTM and ANQGSEA. The germline V and J ends were trimmed by 2 bases and 5 bases, with 4 bases remaining between them. The CDR3 spells CSVESDNEQFF. CDR3 nucleotides: TGCAGCGTTGAATCCGACAATGAGCAGTTCTTC.

J is TRBJ2-7 and V is TRBV18; D not resolved. CDR1 and CDR2 from the germline V gene are KGHSH and LQKENI. Trimming removed 3 bases from V and 6 bases from J, with 9 bases in between. The length of the CDR3 is 12 residues. CDR3 residues: CASSPVRSEQYF. The CDR3 nucleotides are TGTGCCAGCTCACCGGTACGGAGCGAGCAGTACTTC. Variable domain in full (rest from reference TRBV18 and TRBJ2-7): NAGVMQNPRHLVRRRGQEARLRCSPMKGHSHVYWYRQLPEEGLKFMVYLQKENIIDESGMPKERFSAEFPKEGPSILRIQQVVRGDSAAYFCASSPVRSEQYFGPGTRLTVT.

In DNA form, the CDR3 reads TGTGCCAGTAGTATCGTTGGGAATCAGCCCCAGCATTTT. Amino acids: CASSIVGNQPQHF. The J gene is TRBJ1-5, the V gene TRBV19; D unresolved. This CDR3 is built from 13 residues. Germline V gene sequence: CDR1 LNHDA, CDR2 SQIVND (reference sequence). V lost 3 bases, J lost 4 bases, and 7 bases lay in between.

The chain combines TRBV5-1 with TRBJ2-1; the D gene is possibly TRBD2 (6 bases). V lost 0 bases to trimming and J lost 0 bases, with 34 bases between them. This CDR3 region has 24 residues. CDR1 and CDR2 from the germline V gene are SGHRS and YFSETQ. The CDR3 spells CASSLVPGIPTGLTSPSSYNEQFF. The CDR3, as DNA: TGCGCCAGCAGCTTGGTCCCAGGAATCCCCACGGGACTCACATCACCGAGCTCCTACAATGAGCAGTTCTTC.

The CDR3 DNA sequence: TGTGCCAGCAGTTTAGTGCCTTTTGGGGACTACTACTACGAGCAGTACTTC. As protein: CASSLVPFGDYYYEQYF. The J gene is TRBJ2-7, the V gene TRBV28, with 7 bases matching TRBD2. The ends lost 2 bases at V and 3 bases at J; junction bases unmatched: 13. The CDR3 sequence is 17 residues long. CDR1 is MDHEN, CDR2 SYDVKM, per germline.

This chain uses TRBV7-6 with TRBJ2-7, with 7 bases that match TRBD2. V shed 5 bases and J 0 bases; nucleotides not matched to a gene: 7. The CDR3 is made up of 15 amino acids. Germline CDR1 reads SGHVS; CDR2 reads FNYEAQ. The CDR3: CASSPQLAASYEQYF. In DNA, the CDR3 is TGTGCCAGCAGCCCCCAGCTAGCGGCCTCCTACGAGCAGTACTTC.

The chain has TRBV6-5 and TRBJ2-1, with D unresolved. The CDR3 loop spans 13 amino acids. CDR1 is MNHEY and CDR2 is SVGAGI in the germline V gene. V lost 0 bases, J lost 3 bases, and 3 bases lay in between. The DNA of the CDR3 is TGTGCCAGCAGTTACTCAGACTACAATGAGCAGTTCTTC. Its protein is CASSYSDYNEQFF.

This clone has more than one count but fewer than ten. The J gene is TRBJ1-6, the V gene TRBV7-9; possibly TRBD1 for D (6 bases). V shed 5 bases and J shed 0 bases, with 11 bases lying between them. Per the germline V gene, CDR1 is SEHNR and CDR2 is FQNEAQ (reference sequence). This CDR3 comprises 16 residues. CDR3 coding DNA: TGTGCCAGCAGCCCGGTGGACAGCTCCTATAATTCACCCCTCCACTTT. Encoded protein: CASSPVDSSYNSPLHF.

The V and J genes are TRBV5-4 and TRBJ2-2; D perhaps matches TRBD1 (5 bases). The CDR3 covers 16 residues. V was cut by 0 bases and J by 2 bases, with 11 bases left in between. Germline V gene data show CDR1 as SGHNT and CDR2 as YYREEE (reference sequence). The CDR3 DNA reads as TGTGCCAGCAGCTTGGCTCCCCAGGGAAACACCGGGGAGCTGTTTTTT. Protein product: CASSLAPQGNTGELFF.

The CDR3 DNA reads as TGTGCCAGCAGTGGGGACAACTACGAGCAGTACTTC. Translation gives CASSGDNYEQYF. The rearrangement uses TRBV12-3 or TRBV12-4 and TRBJ2-7; tentatively, D is TRBD1 (6 bases). CDR3 size: 12 residues. The V end lost 5 bases, the J end lost 3 bases, and 8 bases lay between the germline ends.

V gene TRBV11-2 combines with J gene TRBJ2-7, with 9 bases matching TRBD2. Germline V gene sequence: CDR1 SGHAT, CDR2 FQNNGV. V shed 5 bases, J shed 0 bases, and the junction held 8 bases outside the gene matches. There are 16 residues in the CDR3. CDR3 DNA sequence: TGTGCCAGCAGCCCATTCAGCGGGAGGCACTCCTACGAGCAGTACTTC. Translated: CASSPFSGRHSYEQYF.

The rearrangement links TRBV30 to TRBJ2-2, with D possibly being TRBD1 (6 bases). V was pared by 2 bases and J by 2 bases, with 15 bases between. The CDR3 extends over 16 amino acids. CDR1 GTSNPN and CDR2 SVGIG come from the germline V gene (reference sequence). The CDR3 spells CAWSLTGTLNTGELFF. CDR3 bases: TGTGCCTGGAGTTTGACCGGGACACTAAACACCGGGGAGCTGTTTTTT.

This chain connects TRBV11-2 to TRBJ2-7; D is possibly TRBD1 or TRBD2 (5 bases each). The CDR3 contains 14 residues. V dropped 6 bases and J dropped 3 bases, with 15 bases sitting between them. Germline V gives CDR1 SGHAT, CDR2 FQNNGV. CDR3 loop: CASRVIRDGYEQYF. The CDR3 DNA sequence: TGTGCCAGCAGAGTAATCCGGGACGGCTACGAGCAGTACTTC.

The chain is built from TRBV11-2 and TRBJ1-1; D is ambiguous. This CDR3 region has 14 residues. V was clipped by 0 bases and J by 1 base, with 6 bases between them. Germline V gives CDR1 SGHAT, CDR2 FQNNGV. CDR3 in amino acids: CASSLDPGNTEAFF. In DNA form, the CDR3 reads TGTGCCAGCAGCTTAGATCCCGGGAACACTGAAGCTTTCTTT.

This clone was detected only once. This chain connects TRBV5-1 to TRBJ2-1; 7 bases are shared with TRBD1. The CDR3 consists of 20 residues. Trimming cost V 1 base and J 1 base; bases outside gene matches: 17. Germline CDR1 and CDR2: SGHRS and YFSETQ. The CDR3 region has the DNA TGCGCCAGCAGCTTGTTTAGGGCCTGGGTAGGGGGCGAATCCTACAATGAGCAGTTCTTC. Translating it yields CASSLFRAWVGGESYNEQFF.

The CDR3 coding sequence is TGTGCCAGCAGTTGGGGGACCGGGACAGGGGTAACAGATACGCAGTATTTT. Translation: CASSWGTGTGVTDTQYF. The J gene is TRBJ2-3, the V gene TRBV27, with 10 bases identical to TRBD1. This CDR3 has 17 residues. CDR1 is MNHEY and CDR2 is SMNVEV in the germline V gene (reference sequence). J was trimmed by 3 bases and V by 4 bases; bases with no gene match: 10.

The J gene is TRBJ2-7, the V gene TRBV5-1; D gene unclear. Germline lookup yields CDR1 SGHRS and CDR2 YFSETQ. The CDR3 consists of 14 residues. The V end was cut by 0 bases, the J end by 1 base, with 8 bases between. The CDR3 sequence is CASSLAPLSYEQYF. CDR3 DNA sequence: TGCGCCAGCAGCTTGGCCCCCTTGTCCTACGAGCAGTACTTC.

The chain recombines TRBV28 with TRBJ1-4, with TRBD1 matching over 9 bases. This CDR3 comprises 13 residues. Germline assignment: CDR1 MDHEN and CDR2 SYDVKM. V shed 6 bases, J shed 8 bases, and the junction held 4 bases outside the gene matches. CDR3 sequence reads: CASRPGTGEKLFF. CDR3 in DNA: TGTGCCAGCAGGCCAGGGACAGGGGAAAAACTGTTTTTT. Based on the CDR3 plus reference TRBV28 and TRBJ1-4, the full variable domain is DVKVTQSSRYLVKRTGEKVFLECVQDMDHENMFWYRQDPGLGLRLIYFSYDVKMKEKGDIPEGYSVSREKKERFSLILESASTNQTSMYLCASRPGTGEKLFFGSGTQLSVL.

This chain links TRBV9 with TRBJ1-6, with TRBD1 identical over 10 bases. Losses at the gene ends were 7 bases for V and 8 bases for J; bases not matched to a gene: 6. Germline V gene sequence: CDR1 SGDLS, CDR2 YYNGEE. The CDR3 length is 14 residues. This CDR3 reads CASGRDRGDSPLHF. The DNA of the CDR3 is TGTGCCAGCGGACGGGACAGGGGTGATTCACCCCTCCACTTT.

The chain employs TRBV5-5 and TRBJ2-5; D may be TRBD2 (5 bases). V was clipped by 1 base and J by 3 bases, with 7 bases between them. The CDR3 has 13 residues. Germline loops: CDR1 SGHKS, CDR2 YYEKEE (reference sequence). CDR3 sequence reads: CASSLYGKETQYF. The CDR3 bases are TGTGCCAGCAGCTTGTACGGGAAAGAGACCCAGTACTTC.

The CDR3 here is CASSQERETNTGELFF. The CDR3 DNA is TGCGCCAGCAGCCAAGAGCGGGAGACGAACACCGGGGAGCTGTTTTTT. The chain carries TRBV4-3 and TRBJ2-2; 7 nucleotides match TRBD2. The CDR3 length is 16 residues. Germline values: CDR1 LGHNA, CDR2 YSLEER. V shed 0 bases, J shed 0 bases, and the junction held 1 base outside the gene matches.

The chain combines TRBV7-2 with TRBJ1-5; 8 bases agree with TRBD1. The germline gives CDR1 SGHTA, CDR2 FQGNSA. This CDR3 has 15 amino acids. V gave up 6 bases and J gave up 3 bases; unmatched junction bases: 7. This CDR3 reads CASSYGQGYNQPQHF. CDR3 coding DNA: TGTGCCAGCAGTTATGGACAGGGATACAATCAGCCCCAGCATTTT.

The genes are TRBV27 and TRBJ2-7, with TRBD1 identical over 8 bases. There are 15 residues in the CDR3. The V and J ends lost 4 bases and 3 bases, in that order; junction bases with no gene match: 8. CDR1 and CDR2 from the germline V gene are MNHEY and SMNVEV (reference sequence). The CDR3 protein is CASSSYRQGFYEQYF. CDR3 coding DNA: TGTGCCAGCAGTTCCTACCGACAGGGGTTCTACGAGCAGTACTTC.

The genes are TRBV12-3 or TRBV12-4 and TRBJ1-4; no definite D call. The CDR3 has 12 amino acids. V lost 0 bases, J lost 6 bases, and 2 bases lay in between. The DNA for the CDR3 is TGTGCCAGCAGTTTAGCAGATGAAAAACTGTTTTTT. Its translation: CASSLADEKLFF.